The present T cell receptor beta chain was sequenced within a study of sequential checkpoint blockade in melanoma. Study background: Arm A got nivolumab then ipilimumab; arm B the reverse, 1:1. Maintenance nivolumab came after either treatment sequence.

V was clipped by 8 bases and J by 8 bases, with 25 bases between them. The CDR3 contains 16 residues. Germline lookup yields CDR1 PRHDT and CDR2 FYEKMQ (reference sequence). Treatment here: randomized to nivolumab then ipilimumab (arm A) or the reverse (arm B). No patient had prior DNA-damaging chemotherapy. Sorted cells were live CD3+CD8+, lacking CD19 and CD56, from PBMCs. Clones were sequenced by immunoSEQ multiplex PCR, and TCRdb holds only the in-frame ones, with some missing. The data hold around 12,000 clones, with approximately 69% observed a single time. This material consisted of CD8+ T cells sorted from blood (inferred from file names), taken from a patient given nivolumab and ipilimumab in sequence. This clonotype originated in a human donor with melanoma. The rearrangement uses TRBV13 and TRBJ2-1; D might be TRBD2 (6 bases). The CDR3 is CASSPTRDSGGYEQFF. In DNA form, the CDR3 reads TGTGCCAGCTCCCCCACCAGGGACTCAGGAGGTTATGAGCAGTTCTTC. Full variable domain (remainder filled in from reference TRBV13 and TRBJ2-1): AAGVIQSPRHLIKEKRETATLKCYPIPRHDTVYWYQQGPGQDPQFLISFYEKMQSDKGSIPDRFSAQQFSDYHSELNMSSLELGDSALYFCASSPTRDSGGYEQFFGPGTRLTVL.